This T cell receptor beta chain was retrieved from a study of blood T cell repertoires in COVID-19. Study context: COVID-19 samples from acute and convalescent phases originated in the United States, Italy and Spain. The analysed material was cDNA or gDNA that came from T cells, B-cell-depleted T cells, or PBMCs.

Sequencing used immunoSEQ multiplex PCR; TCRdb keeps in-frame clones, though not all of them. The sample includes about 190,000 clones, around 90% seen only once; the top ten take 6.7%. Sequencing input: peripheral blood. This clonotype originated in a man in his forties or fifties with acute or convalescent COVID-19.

CDR3 in DNA: TGCGCCAGCAGAACAGGACTAAAAGAGACCCAGTACTTC. It yields the protein CASRTGLKETQYF. The chain has TRBV5-1 and TRBJ2-5, with a possible D match to TRBD2 (6 bases). Trimming shortened V by 5 bases and J by 3 bases, and 11 bases separated the two germline ends. Germline V gene data show CDR1 as SGHRS and CDR2 as YFSETQ. The CDR3 length is 13 residues.